The rows below give T cell receptor beta chains drawn from one sample of a study of beta chain features in type 1 diabetes. Produced via immunoSEQ multiplex PCR; TCRdb's table is partial and in-frame only. The sample records about 160,000 clones, less than 10% being singletons. The sample consisted of central memory CD4+ T cells from blood. Receptor source: a man aged 18 to 35 with type 1 diabetes. Each CDR3 is given with its conserved first and last residue. A D gene is named only where the DNA matches it firmly. Clone size is shown for a subset of rows, as once, few, many or a class of expanded clone.

D gene: -
clone size: many
J gene: TRBJ1-5
V gene: TRBV29-1
CDR3 DNA: TGCAGCGCCCAGTTCGGGGATCAGCCCCAGCATTTT
CDR3 protein: CSAQFGDQPQHF

D gene: -
clone size: -
J gene: TRBJ2-7
V gene: TRBV5-4
CDR3 DNA: TGTGCCAGCACCCGCTCGGGGTCCGACGAGCAGTACTTC
CDR3 protein: CASTRSGSDEQYF

D gene: TRBD1
clone size: -
J gene: TRBJ2-1
V gene: TRBV30
CDR3 DNA: TGTGCCTGGGGACAGGGGGCTGGTGAGCAGTTCTTC
CDR3 protein: CAWGQGAGEQFF

D gene: -
clone size: few
J gene: TRBJ2-7
V gene: TRBV28
CDR3 DNA: TGTGCCAGCAGTCGTCCGGGAAGCTCCTACGAGCAGTACTTC
CDR3 protein: CASSRPGSSYEQYF

D gene: -
clone size: -
J gene: TRBJ2-6
V gene: TRBV28
CDR3 DNA: TGTGCCAGCAGTTCTACCGGGCGGGCCGGGGCCAACGTCCTGACTTTC
CDR3 protein: CASSSTGRAGANVLTF

D gene: TRBD1
clone size: -
J gene: TRBJ2-5
V gene: TRBV6-6
CDR3 DNA: TGTGCCAGCACACGGACAGGGGAGGAGACCCAGTACTTC
CDR3 protein: CASTRTGEETQYF

D gene: -
clone size: few
J gene: TRBJ2-3
V gene: TRBV18
CDR3 DNA: TGTGCCAGCTCACAGGGGAGCACAGATACGCAGTATTTT
CDR3 protein: CASSQGSTDTQYF

D gene: TRBD2
clone size: -
J gene: TRBJ2-7
V gene: TRBV19
CDR3 DNA: TGTGCCAGTAGTTCGTTTAGCGGGAGTCCCTACGAGCAGTACTTC
CDR3 protein: CASSSFSGSPYEQYF

D gene: -
clone size: many
J gene: TRBJ2-7
V gene: TRBV11-2
CDR3 DNA: TGTGCCAGCAGGCGGGACGTAAGCTCCTACGAGCAGTACTTC
CDR3 protein: CASRRDVSSYEQYF

D gene: -
clone size: few
J gene: TRBJ1-2
V gene: TRBV21-1
CDR3 DNA: TGTGCCAGCAGCATCTACCCGAAAGGGCAGGGCTTGTTTAACTATGGCTACACCTTC
CDR3 protein: CASSIYPKGQGLFNYGYTF

D gene: TRBD2
clone size: -
J gene: TRBJ2-1
V gene: TRBV4-3
CDR3 DNA: TGCGCCAGCAGCCAAGATCTTGGTAGCGGGGGGGCCTTGACTGAGCAGTTCTTC
CDR3 protein: CASSQDLGSGGALTEQFF

D gene: -
clone size: -
J gene: TRBJ1-1
V gene: TRBV11-2
CDR3 DNA: TGTGCCAGCACCCAGGGTATGAACACTGAAGCTTTCTTT
CDR3 protein: CASTQGMNTEAFF

D gene: -
clone size: few
J gene: TRBJ1-2
V gene: TRBV11-2
CDR3 DNA: TGTGCCAGCAGCTTAGCTGTGTATGGCTACACCTTC
CDR3 protein: CASSLAVYGYTF

D gene: TRBD1
clone size: -
J gene: TRBJ1-5
V gene: TRBV28
CDR3 DNA: TGTGCCAGCAGTTTGGGGACAGGGGTGTATGGCAATCAGCCCCAGCATTTT
CDR3 protein: CASSLGTGVYGNQPQHF

D gene: TRBD1
clone size: few
J gene: TRBJ2-3
V gene: TRBV7-9
CDR3 DNA: TGTGCCAGCAGACGGATTACAGGGGAATCGGGGGATACGCAGTATTTT
CDR3 protein: CASRRITGESGDTQYF

D gene: TRBD1
clone size: -
J gene: TRBJ2-1
V gene: TRBV5-4
CDR3 DNA: TGTGCCAGCACCCGACAGGGGGCTGTCAATGAGCAGTTCTTC
CDR3 protein: CASTRQGAVNEQFF

D gene: -
clone size: few
J gene: TRBJ2-6
V gene: TRBV27
CDR3 DNA: TGTGCCAGCAGTTCGCTAACAGGGTCCTATCACTCCTCTGGGGCCAACGTCCTGACTTTC
CDR3 protein: CASSSLTGSYHSSGANVLTF

D gene: -
clone size: -
J gene: TRBJ1-4
V gene: TRBV7-6
CDR3 DNA: TGTGCCAGCAGCTTAGAGAGTGCCTTTAATGAAAAACTGTTTTTT
CDR3 protein: CASSLESAFNEKLFF

D gene: TRBD1
clone size: -
J gene: TRBJ1-2
V gene: TRBV6-1
CDR3 DNA: TGTGCCAGCAGAGTGGGACAGGGGAACTATGGCTACACCTTC
CDR3 protein: CASRVGQGNYGYTF

D gene: -
clone size: -
J gene: TRBJ2-7
V gene: TRBV6-1
CDR3 DNA: TGTGCCAGCACGTGGGGGGGCGCCGGGGAGTACTTC
CDR3 protein: CASTWGGAGEYF